This T cell receptor beta chain was captured in a study of shared clonotypes between healthy human individuals. At the level of the study: Used for every donor were three CD4 naive, three CD4 memory, two CD8 naive and one CD8 memory plate.

Study-level findings and limits: Relative to their counterparts shared across all four donors, non-shared clonotypes exhibited diminished generation probabilities. As a rule, naive subsets had a larger estimated richness than memory subsets.

Notes on this clone: Antigen unknown. The same CDR3 also results from other DNA sequences found in this sample.

The data were produced by immunoSEQ multiplex PCR, yet TCRdb's version contains in-frame clones alone and is incomplete. Of some 2,000,000 clones listed, less than 95% are singletons. The naive CD8 subset, CD45RO-negative cells positively selected for CCR7, excluded terminally differentiated effector memory CD45RA+ cells. The donor population consisted of healthy HIV-negative adults with no recent acute infections or vaccinations. This CDR3 comprises 13 residues. The germline V and J ends were trimmed by 2 bases and 2 bases, with 4 bases remaining between them. Germline loops: CDR1 MNHEY, CDR2 SMNVEV (reference sequence).

The specimen was naive CD8+ T cells sorted from blood. This TCR derives from a man between 18 and 35 years old in good health. The chain has TRBV27 and TRBJ1-5, with D unresolved. Written as DNA, the CDR3 is TGTGCCAGCAGTTTAAGAGGCAATCAGCCCCAGCATTTT. The encoded protein is CASSLRGNQPQHF.